The 25 T cell receptor beta chains listed next were all sequenced from one sample in a study of OX40 agonist ivuxolimab in advanced cancers. Measured with immunoSEQ multiplex PCR; TCRdb has only the in-frame clones, and not every one. The sample yields about 100,000 clones, 85% to 90% seen once. Sequences were derived from CD4+ or CD8+ T cells sorted from blood, sampled in a trial of the OX40 agonist ivuxolimab. The receptor set was obtained from an adult with an advanced solid tumor such as melanoma, head and neck, liver or kidney cancer.

The CDR3, as DNA: TGTGCCAGTAGCCAGGGCCCGCTTGTTCCTCGAGAGACCCAGTACTTC. Translated, it gives CASSQGPLVPRETQYF. This chain links TRBV19 with TRBJ2-5; weak D call: TRBD1 (5 bases). The CDR3 contains 16 residues. Germline V gene data show CDR1 as LNHDA and CDR2 as SQIVND (reference sequence). V was trimmed by 6 bases and J by 4 bases, leaving 21 bases between them.

As regards this clone: An end of the junction differs from the germline gene, which may be a read error. The chain joins TRBV7-7 to TRBJ2-5; the D gene is possibly TRBD1 (5 bases). Germline-derived CDR1 and CDR2 are SSHAT and FNYEAQ (reference sequence). The CDR3 contains 14 residues. CDR3 loop: CASSSTGSPETQYF. The CDR3 region has the DNA TGTGCTAGCAGCTCAACAGGTTCGCCAGAGACCCAGTACTTC.

The chain is built from TRBV29-1 and TRBJ2-3; D is uncertain. This CDR3 has 12 residues. CDR1 is SQVTM and CDR2 is ANQGSEA in the germline V gene. V lost 4 bases and J lost 5, with 10 bases in between. The CDR3 nucleotides are TGCAGCGTTGTGTACTCCCGAGATACGCAGTATTTT. The encoded protein is CSVVYSRDTQYF.

This sequence joins TRBV21-1 and TRBJ2-7; the table's D call of TRBD2 was not tested on the DNA. TRBV21-1 is a documented pseudogene. This CDR3 comprises 13 residues. The CDR3 DNA reads TGTGCCAGCAGCAAACCCGGAGGCCCTGAGCAGTACTTC. Translating gives CASSKPGGPEQYF.

The chain couples TRBV2 to TRBJ2-1; 9 nucleotides align to TRBD2. The germline gives CDR1 SNHLY, CDR2 FYNNEI. The CDR3 has 15 residues. Germline trimming cut 2 bases from V and 9 bases from J; bases unmatched to any gene: 8. The chain's CDR3 is CASSERLAGPLEQFF. The CDR3 bases are TGTGCCAGCAGTGAAAGGCTAGCGGGGCCGCTTGAGCAGTTCTTC.

The chain links TRBV6-1 to TRBJ2-7; 9 bases map to TRBD2. Germline V lookup: CDR1 MNHNS, CDR2 SASEGT. This CDR3 region has 15 residues. V shed 8 bases, J shed 1 base, and the junction held 9 bases outside the gene matches. The CDR3 DNA reads TGTGCCAGCGCCTGGGAGCGGGAGGTGTCCTACGAGCAGTACTTC. This gives the protein CASAWEREVSYEQYF.

V usage is TRBV5-1 and J usage is TRBJ2-7; TRBD1 agrees at 7 bases. The V segment lost 4 bases and the J segment 5 bases; nucleotides outside the gene matches: 9. Per the germline V gene, CDR1 is SGHRS and CDR2 is YFSETQ. The CDR3 spans 14 residues. The CDR3 here is CASSDSAGGDEQYF. The CDR3 nucleotides are TGCGCCAGCAGCGACAGCGCAGGGGGTGACGAGCAGTACTTC.

The rearrangement links TRBV6-5 to TRBJ2-3; unclear D gene. This CDR3 contains 12 residues. Trimming removed 7 bases at V and 2 bases at J, with 7 bases between. The germline CDR1 and CDR2 sequences are MNHEY and SVGAGI. The CDR3 sequence is CASKGSTDTQYF. The CDR3 nucleotides are TGTGCCAGCAAGGGTTCCACAGATACGCAGTATTTT.

The chain is built from TRBV7-2 and TRBJ2-1, with D unclear. CDR3 length equals 14 residues. The germline CDR1 and CDR2 sequences are SGHTA and FQGNSA. V lost 2 bases and J 4 bases, leaving 9 bases between the germline ends. This CDR3 is CASSLSPTYNEQFF. The DNA of the CDR3 is TGTGCCAGCAGCTTAAGCCCAACTTACAATGAGCAGTTCTTC.

The V call is TRBV6-5, the J call TRBJ2-1; possibly TRBD1 or TRBD2 for D (5 bases each). The germline V and J ends were trimmed by 8 bases and 4 bases, with 18 bases remaining between them. This CDR3 has 15 amino acids. Germline assignment: CDR1 MNHEY and CDR2 SVGAGI. The CDR3, as DNA: TGTGCCAGCTCCCCCCCGGGGCTCCAATACAATGAGCAGTTCTTC. Its protein product is CASSPPGLQYNEQFF.

In its sample, this clone was seen a few times. The chain links TRBV21-1 to TRBJ2-3; no check of the table's D call, TRBD2, against the DNA was made. TRBV21-1 is assigned pseudogene status. This CDR3 contains 17 residues. The CDR3 loop is CASSISLAGGNTDTQYF. DNA of the CDR3: TGTGCCAGCAGCATCTCCCTAGCGGGAGGGAACACAGATACGCAGTATTTT.

V gene TRBV15 combines with J gene TRBJ2-5; D remains ambiguous. CDR3 length: 11 residues. Per germline, CDR1 LNHNV and CDR2 YYDKDF (reference sequence). With 4 bases removed from V and 1 base from J, the gap between germline ends came to 1 base. The CDR3 sequence is CATSTQETQYF. Written as DNA, the CDR3 is TGTGCCACCAGCACCCAAGAGACCCAGTACTTC.

The rearrangement links TRBV5-4 to TRBJ1-2, with a possible D match to TRBD1 (6 bases). V gave up 0 bases and J gave up 6 bases, with 12 bases separating them. This CDR3 region has 14 residues. From germline, CDR1 is SGHNT and CDR2 YYREEE (reference sequence). For the CDR3, the DNA is TGTGCCAGCAGCTTGGTCCAGGGGAGTGATGGCTACACCTTC. Its translation: CASSLVQGSDGYTF.

The V and J genes are TRBV5-4 and TRBJ2-7; no definite D call. V was clipped by 4 bases and J by 3 bases, with 8 bases between them. The CDR3 has 12 amino acids. Germline CDR1 reads SGHNT; CDR2 reads YYREEE (reference sequence). The CDR3: CASSVLSYEQYF. CDR3 in DNA: TGTGCCAGCAGCGTACTGAGCTACGAGCAGTACTTC.

The genes are TRBV7-6 and TRBJ2-3, with D perhaps TRBD2 (5 bases). V lost 0 bases and J 0 bases, leaving 13 bases between the germline ends. This CDR3 is 17 amino acids long. Germline-derived CDR1 and CDR2 are SGHVS and FNYEAQ. CDR3 DNA: TGTGCCAGCAGCTTAGCCTCGCGGGCCTCTAGCACAGATACGCAGTATTTT. Translated: CASSLASRASSTDTQYF.

V usage is TRBV21-1 and J usage is TRBJ2-1; TRBD1 reflects the table's D call only, with no check against the DNA. TRBV21-1 is a pseudogene segment. The CDR3 has 14 residues. This CDR3 reads CASSTGQGADEQFF. The CDR3 coding sequence is TGTGCCAGCAGCACGGGACAGGGGGCGGATGAGCAGTTCTTC.

This clone was observed once. The CDR3 region is CASSATGQGEAFF. CDR3 sequence (DNA): TGTGCCAGCAGCGCGACGGGACAGGGTGAGGCTTTCTTT. V gene TRBV7-6 combines with J gene TRBJ1-1, with 9 bases aligning to TRBD1. Germline loops: CDR1 SGHVS, CDR2 FNYEAQ. This CDR3 region has 13 residues. J lost 11 bases, V lost 5 bases, and 9 bases had no gene match.

This rearrangement joins TRBV18 to TRBJ2-5, with 7 nucleotides matching TRBD1. CDR3 length equals 14 residues. In germline, CDR1 is KGHSH, CDR2 LQKENI. J gave up 3 bases and V 3 bases, and 4 bases lay outside the gene matches. Written as DNA, the CDR3 is TGTGCCAGCTCACCCGAGGGGGCCGAAGAGACCCAGTACTTC. This encodes CASSPEGAEETQYF.

This chain connects TRBV7-2 to TRBJ2-1; no reliable D call. V was shortened by 1 base and J by 0 bases, with 10 bases between the two germline ends. Germline V CDR1 and CDR2: SGHTA, FQGNSA. The CDR3 length is 16 residues. CDR3 coding DNA: TGTGCCAGCAGCTTAGAGGGTTCGGGCTCCTACAATGAGCAGTTCTTC. It codes for CASSLEGSGSYNEQFF. Full variable domain (missing parts from reference TRBV7-2 and TRBJ2-1): GAGVSQSPSNKVTEKGKDVELRCDPISGHTALYWYRQSLGQGLEFLIYFQGNSAPDKSGLPSDRFSAERTGGSVSTLTIQRTQQEDSAVYLCASSLEGSGSYNEQFFGPGTRLTVL.

Details on this clone: An end of the junction differs from the germline gene, which may be a read error. This chain uses TRBV7-7 with TRBJ2-1; maybe TRBD2 (5 bases). The CDR3 covers 13 residues. Germline V gene data show CDR1 as SSHAT and CDR2 as FNYEAQ (reference sequence). The CDR3 region has the DNA TGTGCTAGCAGCGGTGGGGTAGACAATGAGCAGTTCTTC. Translated: CASSGGVDNEQFF. The full variable domain, its missing parts supplied by reference TRBV7-7 and TRBJ2-1, is GAGVSQSPRYKVTKRGQDVTLRCDPISSHATLYWYQQALGQGPEFLTYFNYEAQPDKSGLPSDRFSAERPEGSISTLTIQRTEQRDSAMYRCASSGGVDNEQFFGPGTRLTVL.

The chain combines TRBV7-2 with TRBJ2-2; TRBD2 agrees at 12 bases. The CDR3 is made up of 18 amino acids. CDR1 is SGHTA, CDR2 FQGNSA, per germline. V lost 0 bases and J lost 3; bases outside the gene matches: 5. CDR3 nucleotides: TGTGCCAGCAGCTTAGCCCTTCTAGCGGGAGGGCACACCGGGGAGCTGTTTTTT. Encoded protein: CASSLALLAGGHTGELFF.

J is TRBJ2-7 and V is TRBV16, with TRBD2 as a possible D gene (6 bases). Trimming left V 4 bases short and J 0 bases short, with 10 bases between. The CDR3 is 14 residues long. CDR1 and CDR2 (germline): KGHSY, FQNENV. The CDR3 coding sequence is TGTGCCAGCAGCCGGGACTTACGCTCCTACGAGCAGTACTTC. Amino acids: CASSRDLRSYEQYF.

The table lists this clone with a few counts. CDR3 coding DNA: TGCGCCAGCAGCCGAGATTTTGTTAGCAATCAGCCCCAGCATTTT. Protein sequence: CASSRDFVSNQPQHF. V is TRBV4-3 and J is TRBJ1-5; D is undetermined. The CDR3 is 15 residues long. V gave up 4 bases and J gave up 0 bases, with 10 bases separating them. CDR1 LGHNA and CDR2 YSLEER come from the germline V gene.

The chain is built from TRBV10-1 and TRBJ2-2; 11 nucleotides match TRBD2. J lost 6 bases, V lost 5 bases, and 11 bases had no gene match. There are 17 residues in the CDR3. Germline V CDR1 and CDR2: WNHNN, SYGVQD (reference sequence). CDR3 sequence (DNA): TGCGCCAGCAGTCCCACTAGCGGGAGTAGGATGTCCGGGGAGCTGTTTTTT. It yields the protein CASSPTSGSRMSGELFF.

This clone was recorded a few times. The chain recombines TRBV4-1 with TRBJ2-7, with D perhaps TRBD1 (7 bases). In germline, CDR1 is MGHRA, CDR2 YSYEKL. The CDR3 runs 15 residues. Trimming removed 5 bases from V and 4 bases from J, with 18 bases in between. The CDR3 nucleotides are TGCGCCAGCAGCACCGCGGAGGGACAGTCATACGAGCAGTACTTC. It is translated as CASSTAEGQSYEQYF.